The clone carrying this T cell receptor beta chain was detected only a few times. Its antigen is not known. There were only healthy Caucasians among the donors. The data stem from a study of identical twins. Study conclusions and caveats: Carriage of fewer insertions was seen in abundant cord blood beta clonotypes, whereas memory repertoires showed none. The same donors were not followed; conclusions instead depended on cross-sectional statistical analysis.

Template switching created a universal primer site, and the cDNA included unique molecular identifiers. TCRdb reprocessed the 5' RACE reads via MiXCR and lists one record per CDR3 protein. The sample records roughly 1,500,000 distinct CDR3 sequences, 25% to 35% being singletons. CDR1 and CDR2 (germline): MGHDK, SYGVNS. Trimming removed 6 bases from V and 6 bases from J, with 15 bases in between. This CDR3 contains 13 residues. The TCR was taken from a newborn girl in good health. This chain links TRBV25-1 with TRBJ2-7, with D possibly being TRBD2 (5 bases). The sequenced material came from cord blood. The CDR3 reads CASRRSGEGEQYF. The CDR3 DNA reads TGTGCCAGCAGGAGGTCCGGGGAAGGCGAGCAGTACTTC.